One and the same sample provided the 9 T cell receptor beta chains below, sequenced in a study of cytomegalovirus exposure and HLA in healthy donors. TCRdb's table, derived via immunoSEQ multiplex PCR, lists solely in-frame clones and lacks some. In the table there are about 150,000 clones, 85% to 90% of which are singletons. The material sequenced was PBMCs. These receptors came from a man younger than 35 in good health and CMV-seronegative.

The count of this clone is one. The chain employs TRBV4-3 and TRBJ2-7; TRBD2 aligns across 10 bases. Unmatched junction bases numbered 10, after V lost 0 bases and J lost 2 bases. The CDR3 sequence is 18 residues long. In germline, CDR1 is LGHNA, CDR2 YSLEER. DNA of the CDR3: TGCGCCAGCAGCCAAGATCGCTATAGCGGGAGGACTCCCTACGAGCAGTACTTC. Amino acids: CASSQDRYSGRTPYEQYF.

The chain has TRBV30 and TRBJ1-6; D might be TRBD1 (6 bases). The CDR3 is 13 amino acids. Trimming removed 1 base from V and 9 bases from J, with 10 bases in between. Germline CDR1 is GTSNPN and CDR2 is SVGIG (reference sequence). The CDR3 loop reads CAWSALGASPLHF. DNA of the CDR3: TGTGCCTGGAGTGCCCTGGGGGCTTCACCCCTCCACTTT.

The chain has TRBV6-1 and TRBJ2-7, with 8 bases fitting TRBD1. The CDR3 is made up of 14 amino acids. J was trimmed by 3 bases and V by 8 bases; bases with no gene match: 9. CDR1 and CDR2 from the germline V gene are MNHNS and SASEGT. The DNA of the CDR3 is TGTGCCAGCGCAATACCCGGGACAGGCTACGAGCAGTACGTC. It encodes CASAIPGTGYEQYV.

The genes are TRBV5-5 and TRBJ1-1; tentative D call: TRBD1 (5 bases). This CDR3 is 16 amino acids long. Germline loops: CDR1 SGHKS, CDR2 YYEKEE (reference sequence). V lost 1 base and J 2 bases, leaving 15 bases between the germline ends. CDR3 sequence reads: CASSLLMSGTNTEAFF. The CDR3 nucleotides read TGTGCCAGCAGCTTGCTTATGTCAGGGACTAACACTGAAGCTTTCTTT.

The chain carries TRBV4-1 and TRBJ1-6; the match to TRBD1 covers 10 bases. V trimming: 0 bases; J trimming: 9 bases; junction bases outside the gene matches: 8. This CDR3 has 17 residues. Germline-derived CDR1 and CDR2 are MGHRA and YSYEKL. CDR3 sequence (DNA): TGCGCCAGCAGCCAAGATCGGGGGACAGGGGACCTTTCACCCCTCCACTTT. It specifies CASSQDRGTGDLSPLHF.

The chain has TRBV19 and TRBJ1-1; no definite D call. V was shortened by 1 base and J by 5 bases, with 8 bases between the two germline ends. Germline CDR1 is LNHDA and CDR2 is SQIVND (reference sequence). The CDR3 is 13 amino acids. CDR3 loop: CASSIGGETEAFF. Here the CDR3 DNA reads TGTGCCAGTAGTATAGGCGGGGAGACTGAAGCTTTCTTT.

The V gene is TRBV4-3, the J gene TRBJ2-4; D is possibly TRBD1 (6 bases). CDR3 size: 15 residues. Germline loops: CDR1 LGHNA, CDR2 YSLEER. Trimming left V 0 bases short and J 10 bases short, with 16 bases between. The CDR3 DNA reads TGCGCCAGCAGCCAAGAATTGTCGGGACAACGGATTCAGTACTTC. This sequence encodes CASSQELSGQRIQYF.

This chain connects TRBV2 to TRBJ1-4; 7 positions agree with TRBD1. The ends lost 6 bases at V and 4 bases at J; junction bases unmatched: 5. This CDR3 region has 14 residues. Germline CDR1 is SNHLY and CDR2 is FYNNEI. CDR3 in amino acids: CASSGDSLNEKLFF. Written as DNA, the CDR3 is TGTGCCAGCAGCGGGGACAGTCTTAATGAAAAACTGTTTTTT.

The chain employs TRBV9 and TRBJ2-3, with TRBD1 matching 9 bases. Germline lookup yields CDR1 SGDLS and CDR2 YYNGEE. This CDR3 region has 16 residues. Germline trimming cut 4 bases from V and 6 bases from J; bases unmatched to any gene: 12. CDR3 bases: TGTGCCAGCAGCTTTCAAACGGGACAGGGCCTTGATACGCAGTATTTT. Its protein is CASSFQTGQGLDTQYF.